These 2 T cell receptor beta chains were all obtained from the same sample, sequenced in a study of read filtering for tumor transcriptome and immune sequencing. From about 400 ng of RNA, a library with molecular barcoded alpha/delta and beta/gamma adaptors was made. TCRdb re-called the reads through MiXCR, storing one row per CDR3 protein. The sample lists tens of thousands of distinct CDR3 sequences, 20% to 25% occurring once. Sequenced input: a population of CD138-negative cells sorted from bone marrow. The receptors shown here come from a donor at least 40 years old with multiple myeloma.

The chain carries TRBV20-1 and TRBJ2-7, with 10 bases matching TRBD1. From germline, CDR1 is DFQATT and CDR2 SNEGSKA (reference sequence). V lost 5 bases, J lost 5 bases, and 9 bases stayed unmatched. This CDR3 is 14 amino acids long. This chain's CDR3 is CSAVWTGGIHEQYF. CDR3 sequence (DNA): TGCAGTGCTGTATGGACAGGGGGGATCCACGAGCAGTACTTC.

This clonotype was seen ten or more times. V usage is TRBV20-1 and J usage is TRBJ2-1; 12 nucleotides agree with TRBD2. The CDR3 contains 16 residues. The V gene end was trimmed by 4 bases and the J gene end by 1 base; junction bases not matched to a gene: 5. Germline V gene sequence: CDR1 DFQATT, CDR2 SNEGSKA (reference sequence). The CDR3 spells CSAISSGGASYNEQFF. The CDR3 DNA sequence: TGCAGTGCTATCTCTAGCGGGGGGGCGTCCTACAATGAGCAGTTCTTC.